This T cell receptor (beta chain) emerged from a study of T cells in Graves' hyperthyroidism and ophthalmopathy. Overall study results and limits: With a median lead of roughly 6.2 months before onset, the model predicted ophthalmopathy.

Deletions cut 4 bases from V and 5 bases from J, with 23 bases between. Germline V CDR1 and CDR2: KGHSH, LQKENI. The CDR3 totals 17 residues. RNA transcripts provided the source from which TCR beta CDR3 regions were amplified. Initially, a first-round RT-PCR of the TCR CDR3 employed the HTBI primer set. MiXCR, applied by TCRdb to the multiplex PCR reads, yields one record per CDR3 protein. This sample has hundreds of thousands of distinct CDR3 sequences; more than 15% occur once, and the top ten carry 7.5% to 9%. Hyperthyroidism, newly diagnosed and lasting under 2 months, affected patients aged 18 to 65. Every diagnosis used clinical symptoms, serum thyroxine and TRAb, thyroid ultrasound and orbital computed tomography. This clonotype was recorded many times. The target antigen is unknown.

The TCR originated in a woman between 18 and 29 years old with Graves' hyperthyroidism. Sample: blood. V gene TRBV18 combines with J gene TRBJ1-2; D is unclear. The CDR3 here is CASSRSPTPAPIYGYTF. As DNA, the CDR3 is TGTGCCAGCTCACGCAGCCCTACCCCAGCGCCCATTTATGGCTACACCTTC.